Many counts were recorded for the clone carrying this TCR beta chain. Its antigen is not known. The starting material, 2 million PBMCs stored at -80 C, gave rise to the unsorted libraries. The cDNA was generated by 5'RACE with 10-nucleotide random UMIs. In TCRdb, the 5' RACE reads were re-called with MiXCR into one record per CDR3 protein. Of approximately 100,000 distinct CDR3 sequences listed, around 3.4% were seen once; the top ten hold around 3.2%. V gave up 0 bases and J gave up 4 bases, with 7 bases separating them. The CDR3 extends over 14 amino acids. Per the germline V gene, CDR1 is SGDLS and CDR2 is YYNGEE. These data originate in a study of neurological immune-mediated disorders. General study results and limits: It was HTLV-1-associated myelopathy that showed the most TCR clonal expansion, while multiple sclerosis showed the least, falling below healthy controls.

The source is a woman aged 50 to 60 with multiple sclerosis. Material for sequencing was PBMCs. The chain links TRBV9 to TRBJ1-4; D might be TRBD1 (5 bases). In DNA, the CDR3 is TGTGCCAGCAGCGTAGGTCAGGGTAATGAAAAACTGTTTTTT. Encoded protein: CASSVGQGNEKLFF.